This TCR beta chain was identified during a study of cytomegalovirus exposure and HLA in healthy donors. V lost 1 base and J lost 1; bases outside the gene matches: 4. Germline V gives CDR1 GTSNPN, CDR2 SVGIG (reference sequence). The CDR3 contains 14 residues. PCR used 60 Vbeta primers and 13 Jbeta primers. The assay was immunoSEQ multiplex PCR, and TCRdb's table has in-frame clones only and misses some. The repertoire has over 150,000 clones, about four fifths of them found once; the top ten carry 1%. This chain uses TRBV30 with TRBJ2-7, with 7 bases matching TRBD2. This receptor was identified in a woman aged 45 to 65 in good health and CMV-seropositive. Sequenced material: PBMCs. The CDR3 is CAWSALAVSYEQYF. The CDR3 DNA sequence: TGTGCCTGGAGTGCCCTAGCGGTATCCTACGAGCAGTACTTC.